Below, 6 T cell receptor beta chains from the same sample are listed, as sequenced in a study of technical replicates of blood from a handful of donors. Sequenced by immunoSEQ multiplex PCR; TCRdb stores in-frame clones only, minus some. Among 45,000 to 55,000 clones, 94% were seen once, and the ten largest hold 0.2% to 0.25%. Sequencing input: T cells isolated from PBMCs. The receptors were gathered from a human donor in good health.

The chain uses TRBV28 and TRBJ2-7; 7 positions agree with TRBD2. Trimming at V came to 6 bases and at J to 7 bases, leaving 24 bases not matched to a gene. Per germline, CDR1 MDHEN and CDR2 SYDVKM. This CDR3 has 18 amino acids. Here the CDR3 DNA reads TGTGCCAGCAGGAGTTTAGCAAGAAGCGGGATCAGAGCTGGAGAGCAGTACTTC. Its protein is CASRSLARSGIRAGEQYF.

The chain combines TRBV9 with TRBJ1-5; possibly TRBD1 for D (6 bases). Germline V gene data show CDR1 as SGDLS and CDR2 as YYNGEE. V was pared by 3 bases and J by 7 bases, with 14 bases between. CDR3 length equals 14 residues. CDR3 residues: CASSAGGGGQPQHF. CDR3 nucleotides: TGTGCCAGCAGCGCCGGTGGGGGGGGCCAGCCCCAGCATTTT.

The rearrangement uses TRBV18 and TRBJ1-4; D unclear. Between the trimmed V and J ends, which lost 0 bases and 4 bases, there was a span of 6 bases. From germline, CDR1 is KGHSH and CDR2 LQKENI. There are 14 residues in the CDR3. Written as DNA, the CDR3 is TGTGCCAGCTCACCACCCAGCGATAATGAAAAACTGTTTTTT. Its translation: CASSPPSDNEKLFF.

This rearrangement joins TRBV5-1 to TRBJ2-6; D is possibly TRBD1 (6 bases). The V gene's germline CDR1 is SGHRS and CDR2 YFSETQ. CDR3 size: 19 residues. Trimming shortened V by 1 base and J by 0 bases, and 17 bases separated the two germline ends. The CDR3 sequence is CASSLKQGFTSSGANVLTF. CDR3 sequence (DNA): TGCGCCAGCAGCTTGAAACAGGGTTTTACAAGCTCTGGGGCCAACGTCCTGACTTTC.

This clone was seen once. The rearrangement joins TRBV7-2 to TRBJ1-1, with TRBD1 identical over 7 bases. The V and J ends lost 1 base and 11 bases, in that order; junction bases with no gene match: 7. The CDR3 is made up of 13 amino acids. CDR1 is SGHTA and CDR2 is FQGNSA in the germline V gene. CDR3 nucleotide sequence: TGTGCCAGCAGCTTAGGACAGGGTAGGGGGGCTTTCTTT. Protein product: CASSLGQGRGAFF.

CDR3 nucleotide sequence: TGCAGCGTCACCACGGGGTCGTTACGGAGCACTGAAGCTTTCTTT. It translates to CSVTTGSLRSTEAFF. The chain carries TRBV29-1 and TRBJ1-1, with unresolved D. Germline V gives CDR1 SQVTM, CDR2 ANQGSEA. CDR3 length: 15 residues. V was clipped by 6 bases and J by 4 bases, with 21 bases between them.